The following is a T cell receptor beta chain sequence with its context. Its specific antigen is unknown. No much larger clone exists at a distance of one base, and base qualities are not known. The data derive from a study of blood T cell repertoires in COVID-19 (dated by TCRdb to the early 2020s). Some background on the complete study: The collaborator samples originated in the United States, Italy and Spain and spanned the acute and convalescent phases of COVID-19. A freely available public database, intended as a resource for researchers studying the immune response to SARS-CoV-2, is where the repertoires were released. Where HLA class I and class II types were available, the types were taken from metadata supplied by the sample provider, not from assay-based typing. The prospective study material was composed of cDNA or gDNA derived from T cells, B-cell-depleted T cells, or PBMCs. The samples were drawn from two sources: the first 160 participants of the ongoing ImmuneRACE study, and 1,200 or so subjects contributed by 6 global collaborators. Subjects who had been exposed to COVID-19, were actively infected with it, or had recovered from it provided the deeply sampled blood TCRbeta repertoires that made up the dataset. A de-identified subject ID, COVID-19 status, age in years and sex were almost always included in the sample metadata.

TCRbeta CDR3 regions were amplified from genomic DNA by means of the immunoSEQ Assay, a bias-controlled multiplex PCR. The authors' analysis ran thus. Within the assay, amplification of reference gene primers was used to estimate how many nucleated cells each sample contained. Sequence reads were collapsed and filtered to measure the absolute abundance of every unique TCRbeta CDR3 rearrangement. For each sample, productive Simpson clonality was calculated by taking the square root of Simpson's diversity index across productive rearrangements. Not all clones reach the TCRdb copy of this immuneACCESS table, which keeps in-frame sequences only. Checked studies attribute under half of the gap to unresolved V genes and leave the rest unexplained. That table is the source of V, J and clone size, and D and trimming were worked out from the DNA. The sample table holds 75,000 to 100,000 clones, of which around 75% were seen once. The ten largest account for around a quarter of the sample.

The full study reports these points: Clinical and demographic metadata were provided uncurated, with the amount varying by source and participant.

The collaborating institutions used their own protocols to collect whole blood in K2EDTA tubes. Collaborator samples were shipped for TCRbeta analysis as frozen whole blood, isolated PBMCs, or DNA extracted from either sample type. Trimming leaves V shorter by 3 bases and J shorter by 9 bases, with the junction holding 13 bases beyond the gene matches. CDR1 is given as SGHKS and CDR2 as YYEKEE, both from the germline V gene (reference sequence). Spanning cysteine to phenylalanine, the CDR3 consists of 16 amino acids. Left in the record is the CDR3 DNA by itself, 48 bases read in frame from the first base.

Sequenced: peripheral blood. Here the chain combines TRBV5-5 and TRBJ2-1, with TRBD2 identical over 9 junction bases. This receptor was obtained from a man between 65 and 79 years old with acute or convalescent COVID-19. CDR3 loop: CASSSNSGSGSGEQFF. The DNA is as follows: TGTGCCAGCAGCTCAAATAGCGGGAGTGGTTCCGGTGAGCAGTTCTTC.